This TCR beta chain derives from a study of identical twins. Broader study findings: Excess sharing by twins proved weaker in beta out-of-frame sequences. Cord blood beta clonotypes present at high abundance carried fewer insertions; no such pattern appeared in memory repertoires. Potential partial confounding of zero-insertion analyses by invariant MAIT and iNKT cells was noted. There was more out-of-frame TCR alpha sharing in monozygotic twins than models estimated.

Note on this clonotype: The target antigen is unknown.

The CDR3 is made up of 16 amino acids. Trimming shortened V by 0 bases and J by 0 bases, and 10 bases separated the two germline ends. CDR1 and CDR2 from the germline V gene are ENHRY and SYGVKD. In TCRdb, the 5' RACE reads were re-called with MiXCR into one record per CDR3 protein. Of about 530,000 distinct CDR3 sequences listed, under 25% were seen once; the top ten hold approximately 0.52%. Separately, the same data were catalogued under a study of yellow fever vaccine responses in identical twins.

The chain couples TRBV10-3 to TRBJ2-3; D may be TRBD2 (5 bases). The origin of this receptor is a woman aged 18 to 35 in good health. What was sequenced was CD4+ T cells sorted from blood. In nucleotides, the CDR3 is TGTGCCATCAGTGAGTCTGGAGGCTTAAGCACAGATACGCAGTATTTT. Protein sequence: CAISESGGLSTDTQYF.